The present entry profiles one TCR beta chain with its context. As yet, its antigen is unknown. The data are from a study of vaccination and CD4 T cells after COVID-19. Study summary: Sampling that followed vaccination took place a median 72 days after dose two, within a range of 14 to 241.

Treatment given: approximately 11-day PBMC culture with coronavirus spike peptide pools or control peptides (ViraFEST assay). At the Johns Hopkins FTIC core, DNA taken from cultured CD4+ T cells was sequenced by way of the Oncomine TCR Beta short-read assay. MiXCR, run by TCRdb on the PCR reads, gives a single entry per CDR3 protein. The repertoire includes around 25,000 distinct CDR3 sequences, 67% of them detected once, and 15% to 20% sits in the top ten. CDR1 and CDR2 (germline): LNHDA, SQIVND (reference sequence). This CDR3 has 13 residues. Trimming removed 2 bases at V and 8 bases at J, with 12 bases between.

The receptor was isolated from a human donor who received a COVID-19 vaccine. The genes are TRBV19 and TRBJ1-2; possible D gene TRBD1, 5 bases. Sequences were derived from CD4+ T cells from blood, cultured in vitro, sampled after SARS-CoV-2 vaccination. CDR3 sequence (DNA): TGTGCCAGTAGTATACCCGGGGGTAGCGGCTACACCTTC. Translated: CASSIPGGSGYTF.